This T cell receptor beta chain was sequenced during a study of shared clonotypes between healthy human individuals. Study context: The study drew on a couple of women and a few men aged 18 to 49 as donors. CD8 memory received one plate per donor, CD8 naive two, CD4 memory three and CD4 naive three. Whole-study results and caveats: Since donors were few, the genetic and exposure-history diversity represented was limited. Depth of sequencing was expected to influence donor clonotype sharing.

Worth noting for this clone: What it recognizes is unknown.

TCRdb's copy holds only in-frame clones and misses some; the assay was immunoSEQ multiplex PCR. The table has 400,000 or so clones, about 96% seen once; the top ten hold 0.32%. This CDR3 contains 16 residues. Germline CDR1 reads MNHEY; CDR2 reads SVGAGI. V lost 0 bases and J lost 0, with 11 bases in between. The chain recombines TRBV6-5 with TRBJ1-2, with TRBD1 as a possible D gene (6 bases). Material for sequencing was memory CD8+ T cells sorted from blood. As to subset: CD45RO+ cells pooled with CCR7-negative TemRA cells. This TCR was recovered from a man aged 25 to 40 in good health. In DNA, the CDR3 is TGTGCCAGCAGTTACTCTGACAGGCATCCTAACTATGGCTACACCTTC. Translating it yields CASSYSDRHPNYGYTF.